This TCR beta chain was sequenced for a study of human T cells and chemical hapten exposure. Looking at the study overall: TCR yields per sample varied, mainly owing to small pooled library volume differences.

CDR1 and CDR2 from the germline V gene are SGHAT and FQDESV (reference sequence). V shed 0 bases and J shed 4 bases, with 15 bases lying between them. The CDR3 sequence is 16 residues long. Time point specified: patch test 1, 2 weeks after DPC sensitization. The sample's treatment: therapeutic diphenylcyclopropenone sensitization with weekly scalp DPC. Whole blood that had not been fractionated was the source of extracted total RNA. Library preparation tagged each individual cDNA molecule with a unique molecular identifier. One entry per CDR3 protein results from TCRdb running MiXCR on the RACE reads. The repertoire has roughly 380,000 distinct CDR3 sequences, nearly 5% of them found once; the top ten carry about 2.1%. There are many counts of this clonotype.

This chain connects TRBV11-1 to TRBJ1-1; maybe TRBD1 (6 bases). The receptor was derived from a woman between 45 and 60 years old with alopecia areata. Some clones in this sample may be carry-over from other donors' samples. The material sequenced was whole blood, taken in connection with sensitization to the hapten diphenylcyclopropenone (DPC). The CDR3 nucleotides read TGTGCCAGCAGCTTAGCGAGGATGGGGGGCGGCACTGAAGCTTTCTTT. Amino acid sequence: CASSLARMGGGTEAFF.